The 22 T cell receptor beta chains below were found in one sample sequenced in a study of identical twins. TCRdb used MiXCR to reprocess the 5' RACE reads, holding one entry per CDR3 protein. Of just under 650,000 distinct CDR3 sequences in the sample, around 7.5% were seen once. This same sample was also part of a study on yellow fever vaccine responses in identical twins.

The sample taken for sequencing was PBMCs. The source of these receptors is a woman under 30 in good health.

This clonotype was observed a handful of times. The gene calls are TRBV4-1 and TRBJ2-3; 9 nucleotides line up with TRBD1. The CDR3 totals 15 residues. Germline CDR1 is MGHRA and CDR2 is YSYEKL. After removal of 4 bases from V and 4 bases from J, the junction contained 6 bases not matched to a gene. The CDR3 DNA follows: TGCGCCAGCAGCCTGGGACAGGGACGGGCAGATACGCAGTATTTT. The encoded protein is CASSLGQGRADTQYF.

CDR3 DNA: TGTGCCAGCAGCCAAGGGACTAGCGGGGTGTATGAGCAGTTCTTC. This codes for CASSQGTSGVYEQFF. This rearrangement joins TRBV3-1 to TRBJ2-1; 12 bases fit TRBD2. Germline-derived CDR1 and CDR2 are LGHDT and YNNKEL (reference sequence). The CDR3 totals 15 residues. J lost 8 bases, V lost 1 base, and 3 bases had no gene match.

Many counts were recorded for this clonotype. J is TRBJ2-5 and V is TRBV10-3; tentatively, D is TRBD2 (5 bases). V was shortened by 0 bases and J by 4 bases, with 15 bases between the two germline ends. The CDR3 contains 16 residues. Per the germline V gene, CDR1 is ENHRY and CDR2 is SYGVKD. The CDR3 nucleotides are TGTGCCATCAGTGAGTCCGGTTCGGGGTACGGAGAGACCCAGTACTTC. It yields the protein CAISESGSGYGETQYF.

V usage is TRBV28 and J usage is TRBJ2-7; 11 bases agree with TRBD2. The germline V gene has CDR1 MDHEN and CDR2 SYDVKM. This CDR3 comprises 16 residues. The J segment lost 9 bases and the V segment lost 5 bases, leaving 15 bases of the junction unmatched. The CDR3 DNA sequence: TGTGCCAGCAGTACCCGCCCCCCGGGACTAGCGGTGGGGCAGTACTTC. It codes for CASSTRPPGLAVGQYF. The whole variable domain, filled in from reference TRBV28 and TRBJ2-7, reads DVKVTQSSRYLVKRTGEKVFLECVQDMDHENMFWYRQDPGLGLRLIYFSYDVKMKEKGDIPEGYSVSREKKERFSLILESASTNQTSMYLCASSTRPPGLAVGQYFGPGTRLTVT.

This chain joins TRBV20-1 and TRBJ2-1, with TRBD1 matching 10 bases. CDR3 length: 16 amino acids. V was clipped by 0 bases and J by 7 bases; unmatched bases: 9. Germline V gene data show CDR1 as DFQATT and CDR2 as SNEGSKA (reference sequence). The CDR3 spells CSARDLGDRGGNEQFF. In DNA, the CDR3 is TGCAGTGCTAGAGATCTGGGGGACAGGGGTGGGAATGAGCAGTTCTTC.

At least ten counts were recorded for this clonotype. The chain carries TRBV12-3 or TRBV12-4 and TRBJ2-7; D might be TRBD1 (6 bases). CDR3 size: 16 residues. The V end lost 1 base, the J end lost 5 bases, and 18 bases lay between the germline ends. The CDR3 loop is CASSLVIGQGIHEQYF. CDR3 DNA: TGTGCCAGCAGTTTAGTGATTGGGCAGGGGATTCACGAGCAGTACTTC.

There are a few counts of this clonotype. At one end the junction does not follow the germline gene, possibly because of a read error. The chain employs TRBV12-3 or TRBV12-4 and TRBJ2-2; the match to TRBD2 covers 16 bases. The CDR3 spans 18 residues. The CDR3 coding sequence is TGTGCCTGCAGTGTTACCGGGACTAGCGGGAGGGCCACCGGGGAGCTGTTTTTT. Translated, it gives CACSVTGTSGRATGELFF.

This clonotype was counted between two and nine times. V usage is TRBV5-6 and J usage is TRBJ1-5, with D possibly matching TRBD1 (5 bases). Germline loops: CDR1 SGHDT, CDR2 YYEEEE. Trimming removed 3 bases from V and 4 bases from J, with 11 bases in between. The CDR3 runs to 14 residues. This chain's CDR3 is CASSSGFRNQPQHF. CDR3 nucleotide sequence: TGTGCCAGCAGCTCAGGGTTTCGGAATCAGCCCCAGCATTTT.

The V call is TRBV20-1, the J call TRBJ2-7; tentative D call: TRBD2 (6 bases). Per the germline V gene, CDR1 is DFQATT and CDR2 is SNEGSKA (reference sequence). CDR3 size: 12 residues. Here the CDR3 DNA reads TGCAGCGCCATGGGGGGAACCTACGAGCAGTACGTC. It yields the protein CSAMGGTYEQYV.

This sequence joins TRBV7-9 and TRBJ2-7; TRBD1 matches 11 bases. The CDR3 runs 15 residues. Trimming cost V 10 bases and J 7 bases; bases outside gene matches: 15. The germline CDR1 and CDR2 sequences are SEHNR and FQNEAQ (reference sequence). CDR3 region: CATHPQDRGPSEQYV. In nucleotides, the CDR3 is TGTGCCACCCACCCCCAGGACAGGGGGCCGTCGGAGCAGTACGTC.

The sample holds a few counts of this clonotype. The chain couples TRBV7-2 to TRBJ2-5, with 8 bases that match TRBD1. The junction had 6 bases not matched to a gene; V was cut back by 5 bases and J by 1 base. CDR3 size: 15 residues. Germline CDR1 is SGHTA and CDR2 is FQGNSA. CDR3 sequence reads: CASSRRTGSQETQYF. The CDR3 DNA is TGTGCCAGCAGCCGTCGGACAGGGTCCCAAGAGACCCAGTACTTC.

This clonotype was recorded a few times. This sequence joins TRBV16 and TRBJ2-5; D gene unclear. V dropped 2 bases and J dropped 4 bases, with 5 bases sitting between them. Germline CDR1 and CDR2: KGHSY and FQNENV. This CDR3 has 12 amino acids. The chain's CDR3 is CASSQLSETQYF. The CDR3 DNA follows: TGTGCCAGCAGCCAACTTTCAGAGACCCAGTACTTC. The full variable domain, with the rest looked up from reference TRBV16 and TRBJ2-5, is GEEVAQTPKHLVRGEGQKAKLYCAPIKGHSYVFWYQQVLKNEFKFLISFQNENVFDETGMPKERFSAKCLPNSPCSLEIQATKLEDSAVYFCASSQLSETQYFGPGTRLLVL.

V usage is TRBV6-5 and J usage is TRBJ1-2; 9 bases fit TRBD1. The CDR3 spans 16 residues. V was clipped by 4 bases and J by 7 bases; unmatched bases: 13. CDR1 MNHEY and CDR2 SVGAGI come from the germline V gene. The chain's CDR3 is CASSLDPPQGAAGYTF. The CDR3 DNA reads TGTGCCAGCAGTTTGGACCCGCCACAGGGGGCGGCTGGCTACACCTTC.

The chain combines TRBV10-3 with TRBJ2-1, with D hard to call. This CDR3 spans 14 amino acids. The germline V and J ends were trimmed by 0 bases and 2 bases, with 5 bases remaining between them. CDR1 is ENHRY and CDR2 is SYGVKD in the germline V gene. The CDR3 DNA is TGTGCCATCAGTGAGTCCACTACCTACAATGAGCAGTTCTTC. Its translation: CAISESTTYNEQFF.

This clonotype was detected ten times or more. The CDR3 loop reads CASSVGIAGENEQFF. In nucleotides, the CDR3 is TGTGCCAGCAGCGTAGGAATAGCGGGAGAAAATGAGCAGTTCTTC. V is TRBV9 and J is TRBJ2-1; 9 bases fit TRBD2. After removal of 0 bases from V and 7 bases from J, the junction contained 5 bases not matched to a gene. The CDR3 sequence is 15 residues long. Germline V gene data show CDR1 as SGDLS and CDR2 as YYNGEE.

The V gene is TRBV11-3, the J gene TRBJ2-1; TRBD2 agrees at 7 bases. The germline V gene encodes CDR1 SGHNT and CDR2 YENEEA. The CDR3 is made up of 16 amino acids. V shed 1 base and J 0 bases; nucleotides not matched to a gene: 3. CDR3 protein: CASSLVSGHSYNEQFF. CDR3 DNA sequence: TGTGCCAGCAGCTTAGTTAGCGGGCACTCCTACAATGAGCAGTTCTTC.

This clonotype showed up just a few times. The rearrangement joins TRBV3-1 to TRBJ2-3, with TRBD2 as a possible D gene (6 bases). This CDR3 has 15 amino acids. Germline V CDR1 and CDR2: LGHDT, YNNKEL (reference sequence). V lost 7 bases and J lost 2, with 16 bases in between. This CDR3 reads CASTRLVGDTDTQYF. CDR3 nucleotide sequence: TGTGCCAGCACGCGACTAGTGGGGGACACAGATACGCAGTATTTT.

The genes are TRBV21-1 and TRBJ2-5. TRBV21-1 is annotated as a pseudogene. The CDR3 totals 16 residues. Here the CDR3 reads CASSPDRSRGQETQYF. DNA for the CDR3: TGTGCCAGCAGCCCCGACCGGAGTAGAGGCCAAGAGACCCAGTACTTC.

Ten or more counts support this clonotype. The gene calls are TRBV12-3 or TRBV12-4 and TRBJ1-3; a possible D gene is TRBD1 (5 bases). V lost 4 bases to trimming and J lost 1 base, with 8 bases between them. The CDR3 has 14 residues. In nucleotides, the CDR3 is TGTGCCAGCAGTTGGGGGGTGTCTGGAAACACCATATATTTT. Its protein is CASSWGVSGNTIYF.

The CDR3 sequence: CATSDSTGESYNEQFF. Written as DNA, the CDR3 is TGTGCCACCAGTGACTCGACAGGGGAGTCCTACAATGAGCAGTTCTTC. The chain couples TRBV24-1 to TRBJ2-1; 8 bases map to TRBD1. There are 16 residues in the CDR3. Germline V gene sequence: CDR1 KGHDR, CDR2 SFDVKD. V gave up 4 bases and J gave up 1 base; unmatched junction bases: 5.

Many counts were recorded for this clonotype. This chain connects TRBV24-1 to TRBJ2-5, with D perhaps TRBD1 (6 bases). Looked up from germline, CDR1 is KGHDR and CDR2 is SFDVKD. The CDR3 loop spans 15 amino acids. With 4 bases removed from V and 2 bases from J, the gap between germline ends came to 13 bases. CDR3 bases: TGTGCCACCAGTGACCCGCGAGGGACACAAGAGACCCAGTACTTC. This sequence encodes CATSDPRGTQETQYF.

Ten or more counts support this clonotype. This chain links TRBV11-2 with TRBJ1-3, with D possibly matching TRBD1 (5 bases). CDR3 size: 15 residues. Trimming stripped 5 bases from V and 0 bases from J, with 11 bases between. CDR1 is SGHAT, CDR2 FQNNGV, per germline. The CDR3 DNA is TGTGCCAGCAGCGCCGGGGGGAGCTCTGGAAACACCATATATTTT. Protein sequence: CASSAGGSSGNTIYF.